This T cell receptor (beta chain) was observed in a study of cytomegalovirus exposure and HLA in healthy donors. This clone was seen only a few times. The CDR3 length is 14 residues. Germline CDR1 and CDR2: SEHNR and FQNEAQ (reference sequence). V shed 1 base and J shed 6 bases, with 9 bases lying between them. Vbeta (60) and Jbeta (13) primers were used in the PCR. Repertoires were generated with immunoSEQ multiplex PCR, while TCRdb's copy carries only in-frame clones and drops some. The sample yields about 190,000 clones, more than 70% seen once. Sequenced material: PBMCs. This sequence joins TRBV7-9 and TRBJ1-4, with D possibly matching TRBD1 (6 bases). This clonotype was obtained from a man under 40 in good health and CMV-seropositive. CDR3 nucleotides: TGTGCCAGCAGCTTAGGCGGGGGCTATGAAAAACTGTTTTTT. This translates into CASSLGGGYEKLFF.